This entry lists 5 T cell receptor beta chains sequenced from one sample in a study of neurological immune-mediated disorders. Time point noted: technical triplicate 1. TCRdb ran MiXCR on the 5' RACE reads and lists one entry per CDR3 protein. The table has fewer than 50,000 distinct CDR3 sequences, 11% seen once; the top ten hold 3% to 5%. Sequencing was done on a sample of PBMCs. The receptor source for this set is a man aged 55 to 70 with HTLV-1-associated myelopathy (HAM/TSP).

This clonotype was found many times. The V gene is TRBV6-2 or TRBV6-3, the J gene TRBJ2-1; 12 bases align to TRBD2. After removal of 5 bases from V and 0 bases from J, the junction contained 8 bases not matched to a gene. Germline V gene sequence: CDR1 MNHEY, CDR2 SVGEGT. The CDR3 runs 18 residues. CDR3 sequence reads: CASSLGLAGRSSYNEQFF. CDR3 DNA sequence: TGTGCCAGCAGTCTCGGACTAGCGGGAAGGAGCTCCTACAATGAGCAGTTCTTC.

This sequence joins TRBV19 and TRBJ1-2; a possible D gene is TRBD1 (6 bases). CDR1 LNHDA and CDR2 SQIVND come from the germline V gene (reference sequence). The CDR3 extends over 14 amino acids. The V and J ends lost 10 bases and 7 bases respectively, with 22 bases between them. The CDR3 loop reads CATSRGPGAIGYTF. CDR3 DNA sequence: TGTGCCACCTCAAGAGGTCCGGGGGCGATTGGCTACACCTTC.

This clonotype was found a few times. The chain combines TRBV20-1 with TRBJ2-5; 12 bases fit TRBD2. Trimming took 0 bases from V and 5 from J; bases not matched to a gene: 10. The CDR3 contains 17 residues. Germline loops: CDR1 DFQATT, CDR2 SNEGSKA (reference sequence). CDR3 in DNA: TGCAGTGCTAGAGATCCCCAGACTAGCGGGAGTGGTGAGACCCAGTACTTC. This translates into CSARDPQTSGSGETQYF.

This clonotype was seen ten or more times. The genes are TRBV4-1 and TRBJ2-1; D not resolved. CDR3 length: 14 amino acids. With 1 base removed from V and 0 bases from J, the gap between germline ends came to 4 bases. Germline assignment: CDR1 MGHRA and CDR2 YSYEKL. CDR3 in DNA: TGCGCCAGCAGCCAAGCGATCTCCTACAATGAGCAGTTCTTC. Translating it yields CASSQAISYNEQFF.

This clonotype was found many times. The J gene is TRBJ1-4, the V gene TRBV7-2; possibly TRBD1 for D (5 bases). V was clipped by 5 bases and J by 8 bases, with 18 bases between them. Germline V gene lookup returns CDR1 SGHTA and CDR2 FQGNSA. The CDR3 is 15 residues long. DNA for the CDR3: TGTGCCAGCAGCCCCACCGGCGCCCCAGGGGAAAAACTGTTTTTT. The encoded protein is CASSPTGAPGEKLFF.